This T cell receptor beta chain is from a study of Tregs in tolerant kidney transplant recipients. The repertoire was sequenced with immunoSEQ multiplex PCR; TCRdb's copy has only in-frame clones and lacks some. The repertoire holds approximately 60,000 clones, with over 70% as singletons. Unstimulated regulatory T cells (CD4+CD25+CD127-), CD4+CD25- non-regulatory cells, CD4 and CD8 cells were FACS-sorted from thawed PBMCs. General study findings and limits: This study did not directly address biological reproducibility. Validation in larger populations is needed because few patients were studied. Expanding Tregs on activated donor B cells appeared to best identify donor-specific TCRbeta clones.

On this clone itself: Its antigen is unknown.

This TCR derives from a human donor in good health. Material: CD4+ T cells from blood.

CDR3 nucleotides: TGTGCCAGCAGGACGAGGTTAACCGGGGAGCTGTTTTTT. Protein sequence: CASRTRLTGELFF. The J gene is TRBJ2-2, the V gene TRBV7-2; no definite D call. This CDR3 region has 13 residues. Germline loops: CDR1 SGHTA, CDR2 FQGNSA. V was cut by 6 bases and J by 5 bases, with 10 bases left in between.